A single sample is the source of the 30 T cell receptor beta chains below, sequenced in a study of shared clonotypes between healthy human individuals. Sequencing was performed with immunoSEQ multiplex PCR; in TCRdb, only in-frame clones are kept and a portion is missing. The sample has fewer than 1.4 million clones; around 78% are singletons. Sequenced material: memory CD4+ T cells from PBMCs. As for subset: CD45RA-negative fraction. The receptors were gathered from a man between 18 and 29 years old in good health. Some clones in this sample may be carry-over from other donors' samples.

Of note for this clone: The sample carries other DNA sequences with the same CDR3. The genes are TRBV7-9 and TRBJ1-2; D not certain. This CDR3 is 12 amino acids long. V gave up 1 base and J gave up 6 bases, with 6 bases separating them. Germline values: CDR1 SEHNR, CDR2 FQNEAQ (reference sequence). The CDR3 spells CASSLVGDGYTF. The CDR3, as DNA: TGTGCCAGCAGCTTAGTTGGCGATGGCTACACCTTC.

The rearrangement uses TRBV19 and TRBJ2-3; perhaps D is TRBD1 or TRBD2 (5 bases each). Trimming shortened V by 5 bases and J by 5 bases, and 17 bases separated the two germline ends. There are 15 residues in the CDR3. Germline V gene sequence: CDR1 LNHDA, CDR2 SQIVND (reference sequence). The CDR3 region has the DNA TGTGCCAGTAGTCCTCACACACGGGGCATAGATACGCAGTATTTT. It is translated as CASSPHTRGIDTQYF.

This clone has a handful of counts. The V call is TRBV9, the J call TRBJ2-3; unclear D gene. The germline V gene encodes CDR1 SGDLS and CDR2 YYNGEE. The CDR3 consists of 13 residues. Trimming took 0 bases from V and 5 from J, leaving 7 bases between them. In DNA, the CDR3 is TGTGCCAGCAGCGTAGACGTAGGAGATACGCAGTATTTT. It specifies CASSVDVGDTQYF.

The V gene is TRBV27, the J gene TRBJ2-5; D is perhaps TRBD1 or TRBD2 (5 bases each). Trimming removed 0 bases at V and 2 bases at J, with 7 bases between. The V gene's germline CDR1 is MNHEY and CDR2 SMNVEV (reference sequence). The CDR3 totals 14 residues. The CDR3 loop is CASSLSGTQETQYF. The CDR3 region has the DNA TGTGCCAGCAGTTTATCGGGGACGCAAGAGACCCAGTACTTC.

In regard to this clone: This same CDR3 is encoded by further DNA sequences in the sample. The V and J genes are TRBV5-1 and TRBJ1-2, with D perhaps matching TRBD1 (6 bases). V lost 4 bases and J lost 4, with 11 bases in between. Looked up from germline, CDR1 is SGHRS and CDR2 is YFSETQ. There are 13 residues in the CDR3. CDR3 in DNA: TGCGCCAGCAGCCTTGGACAGAGCTATGGCTACACCTTC. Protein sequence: CASSLGQSYGYTF. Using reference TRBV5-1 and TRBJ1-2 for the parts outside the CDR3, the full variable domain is KAGVTQTPRYLIKTRGQQVTLSCSPISGHRSVSWYQQTPGQGLQFLFEYFSETQRNKGNFPGRFSGRQFSNSRSEMNVSTLELGDSALYLCASSLGQSYGYTFGSGTRLTVV.

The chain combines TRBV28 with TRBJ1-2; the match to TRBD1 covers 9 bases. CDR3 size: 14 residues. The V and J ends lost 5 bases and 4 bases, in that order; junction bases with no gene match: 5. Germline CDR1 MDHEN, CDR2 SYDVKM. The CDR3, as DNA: TGTGCCAGCAGTCGACAGGGGGGATTCTATGGCTACACCTTC. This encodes CASSRQGGFYGYTF.

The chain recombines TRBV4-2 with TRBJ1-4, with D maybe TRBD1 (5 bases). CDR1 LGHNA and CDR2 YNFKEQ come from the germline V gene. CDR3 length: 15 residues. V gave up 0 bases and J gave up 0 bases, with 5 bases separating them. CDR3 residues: CASSQDRATNEKLFF. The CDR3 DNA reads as TGTGCCAGCAGCCAAGACAGGGCAACTAATGAAAAACTGTTTTTT.

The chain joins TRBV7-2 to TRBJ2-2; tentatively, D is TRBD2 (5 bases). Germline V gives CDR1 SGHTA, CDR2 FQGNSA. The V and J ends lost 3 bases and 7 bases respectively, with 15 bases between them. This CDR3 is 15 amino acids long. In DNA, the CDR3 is TGTGCCAGCAGCTTCTCAACTACAGCGGTCGGGGAGCTGTTTTTT. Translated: CASSFSTTAVGELFF.

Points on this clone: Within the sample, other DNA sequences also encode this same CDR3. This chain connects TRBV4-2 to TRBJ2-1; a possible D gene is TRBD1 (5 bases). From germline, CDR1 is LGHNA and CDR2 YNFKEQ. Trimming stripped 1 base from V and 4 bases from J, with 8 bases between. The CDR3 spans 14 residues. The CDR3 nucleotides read TGTGCCAGCAGCCAAGTAGGGGCTTACAATGAGCAGTTCTTC. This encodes CASSQVGAYNEQFF.

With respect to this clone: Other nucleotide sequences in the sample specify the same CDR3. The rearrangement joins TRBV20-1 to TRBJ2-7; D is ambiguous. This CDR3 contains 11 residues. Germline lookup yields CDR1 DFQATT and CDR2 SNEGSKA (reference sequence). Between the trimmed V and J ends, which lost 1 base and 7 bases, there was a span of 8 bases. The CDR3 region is CSARGPREQYF. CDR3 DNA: TGCAGTGCTAGAGGGCCTAGGGAGCAGTACTTC.

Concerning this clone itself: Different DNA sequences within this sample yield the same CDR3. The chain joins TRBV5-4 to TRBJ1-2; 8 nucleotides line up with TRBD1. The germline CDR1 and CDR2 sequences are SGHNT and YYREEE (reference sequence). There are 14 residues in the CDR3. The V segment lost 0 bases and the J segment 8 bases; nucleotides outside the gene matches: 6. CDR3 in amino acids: CASSLGQGAGGYTF. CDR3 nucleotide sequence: TGTGCCAGCAGCTTGGGTCAGGGGGCCGGGGGCTACACCTTC.

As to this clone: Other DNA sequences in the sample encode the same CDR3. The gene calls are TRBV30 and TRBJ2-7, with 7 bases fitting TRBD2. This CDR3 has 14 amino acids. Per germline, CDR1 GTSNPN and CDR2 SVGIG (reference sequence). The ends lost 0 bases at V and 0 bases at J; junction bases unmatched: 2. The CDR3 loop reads CAWSVGGSSYEQYF. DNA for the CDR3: TGTGCCTGGAGTGTGGGGGGGAGCTCCTACGAGCAGTACTTC.

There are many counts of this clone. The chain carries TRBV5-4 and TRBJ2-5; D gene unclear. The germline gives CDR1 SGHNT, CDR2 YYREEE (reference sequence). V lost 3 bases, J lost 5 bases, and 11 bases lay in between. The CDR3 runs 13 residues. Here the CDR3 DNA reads TGTGCCAGCAGCTCAGTCGCGACTGAGACCCAGTACTTC. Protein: CASSSVATETQYF.

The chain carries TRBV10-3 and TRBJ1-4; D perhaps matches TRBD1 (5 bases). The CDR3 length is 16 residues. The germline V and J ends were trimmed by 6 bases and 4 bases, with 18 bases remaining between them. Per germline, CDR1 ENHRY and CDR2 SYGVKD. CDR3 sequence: CAIRDRGRGVNEKLFF. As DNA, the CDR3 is TGTGCCATCAGAGACAGAGGTCGAGGCGTTAATGAAAAACTGTTTTTT.

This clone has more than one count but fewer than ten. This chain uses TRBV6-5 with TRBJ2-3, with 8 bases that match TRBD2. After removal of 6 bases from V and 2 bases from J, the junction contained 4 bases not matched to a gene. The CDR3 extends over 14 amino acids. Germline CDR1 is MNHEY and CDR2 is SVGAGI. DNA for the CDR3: TGTGCCAGCAGCTACGGACTAGCCACAGATACGCAGTATTTT. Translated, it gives CASSYGLATDTQYF.

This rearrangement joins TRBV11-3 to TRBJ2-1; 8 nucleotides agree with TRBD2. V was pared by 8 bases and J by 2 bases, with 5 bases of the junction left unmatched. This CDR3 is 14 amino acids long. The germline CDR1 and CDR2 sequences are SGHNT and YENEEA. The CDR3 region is CASRRGGAYNEQFF. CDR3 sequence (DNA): TGTGCCAGCCGCCGGGGGGGAGCCTACAATGAGCAGTTCTTC. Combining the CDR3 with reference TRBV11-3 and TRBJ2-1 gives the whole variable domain EAGVVQSPRYKIIEKKQPVAFWCNPISGHNTLYWYLQNLGQGPELLIRYENEEAVDDSQLPKDRFSAERLKGVDSTLKIQPAELGDSAVYLCASRRGGAYNEQFFGPGTRLTVL.

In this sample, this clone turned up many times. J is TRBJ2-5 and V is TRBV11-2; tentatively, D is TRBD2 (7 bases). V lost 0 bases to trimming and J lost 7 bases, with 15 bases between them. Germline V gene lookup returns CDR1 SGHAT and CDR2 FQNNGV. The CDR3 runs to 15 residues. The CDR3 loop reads CASSLDPGGAGTQYF. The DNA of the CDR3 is TGTGCCAGCAGCTTAGATCCGGGGGGCGCGGGGACCCAGTACTTC.

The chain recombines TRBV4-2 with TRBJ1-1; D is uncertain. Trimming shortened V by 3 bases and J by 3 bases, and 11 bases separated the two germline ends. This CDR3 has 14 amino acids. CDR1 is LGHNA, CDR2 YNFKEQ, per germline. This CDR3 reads CASSQSGFDTEAFF. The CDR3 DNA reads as TGTGCCAGCAGCCAGTCTGGGTTTGACACTGAAGCTTTCTTT.

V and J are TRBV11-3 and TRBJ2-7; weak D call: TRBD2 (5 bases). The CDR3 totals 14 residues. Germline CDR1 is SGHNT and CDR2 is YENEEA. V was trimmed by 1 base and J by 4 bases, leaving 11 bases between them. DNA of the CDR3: TGTGCCAGCAGCTTAGGATATGGGAGTTACGAGCAGTACTTC. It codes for CASSLGYGSYEQYF.

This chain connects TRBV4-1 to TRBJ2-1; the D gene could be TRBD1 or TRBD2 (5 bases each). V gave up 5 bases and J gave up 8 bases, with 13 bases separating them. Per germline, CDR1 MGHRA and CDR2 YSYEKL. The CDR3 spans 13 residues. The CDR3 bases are TGCGCCAGCAGCTCTCGGGGCCGATATGAGCAGTTCTTC. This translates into CASSSRGRYEQFF.

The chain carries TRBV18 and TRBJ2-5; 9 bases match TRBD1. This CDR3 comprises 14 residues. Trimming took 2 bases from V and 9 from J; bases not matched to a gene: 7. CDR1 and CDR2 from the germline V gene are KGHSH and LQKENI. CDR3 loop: CASSPKDRGSPQYF. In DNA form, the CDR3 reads TGTGCCAGCTCACCAAAGGACAGGGGCTCACCCCAGTACTTC.

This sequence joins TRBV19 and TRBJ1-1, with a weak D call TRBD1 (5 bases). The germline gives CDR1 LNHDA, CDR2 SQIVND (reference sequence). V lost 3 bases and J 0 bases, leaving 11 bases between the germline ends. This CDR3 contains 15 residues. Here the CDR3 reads CASSISGRVNTEAFF. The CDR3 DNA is TGTGCCAGTAGTATTTCGGGCAGGGTGAACACTGAAGCTTTCTTT.

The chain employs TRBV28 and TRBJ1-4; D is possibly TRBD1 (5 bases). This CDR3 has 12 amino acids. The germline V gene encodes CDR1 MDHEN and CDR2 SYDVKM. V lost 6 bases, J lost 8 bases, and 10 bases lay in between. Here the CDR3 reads CASRVTGEKLFF. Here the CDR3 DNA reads TGTGCCAGCAGGGTCACAGGAGAAAAACTGTTTTTT.

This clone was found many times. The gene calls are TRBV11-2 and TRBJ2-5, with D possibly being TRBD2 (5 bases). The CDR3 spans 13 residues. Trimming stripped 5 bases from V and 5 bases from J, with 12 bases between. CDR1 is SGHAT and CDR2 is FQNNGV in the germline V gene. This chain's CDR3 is CASSPGSGETQYF. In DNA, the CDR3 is TGTGCCAGCAGCCCGGGGTCGGGGGAGACCCAGTACTTC. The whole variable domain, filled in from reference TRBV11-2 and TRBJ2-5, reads EAGVAQSPRYKIIEKRQSVAFWCNPISGHATLYWYQQILGQGPKLLIQFQNNGVVDDSQLPKDRFSAERLKGVDSTLKIQPAKLEDSAVYLCASSPGSGETQYFGPGTRLLVL.

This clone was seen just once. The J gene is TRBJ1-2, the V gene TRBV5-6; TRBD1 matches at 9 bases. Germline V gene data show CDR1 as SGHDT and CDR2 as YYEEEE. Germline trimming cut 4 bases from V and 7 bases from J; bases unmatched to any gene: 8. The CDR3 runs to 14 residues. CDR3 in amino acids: CASSTPPTGGGYTF. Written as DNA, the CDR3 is TGTGCCAGCAGCACCCCACCGACAGGGGGTGGCTACACCTTC.

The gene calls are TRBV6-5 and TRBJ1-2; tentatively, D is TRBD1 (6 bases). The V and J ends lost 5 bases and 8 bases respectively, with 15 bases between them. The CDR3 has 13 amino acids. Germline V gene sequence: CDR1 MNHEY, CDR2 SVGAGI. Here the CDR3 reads CASSPGQRRGYTF. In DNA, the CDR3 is TGTGCCAGCAGTCCCGGACAGCGTCGGGGCTACACCTTC.

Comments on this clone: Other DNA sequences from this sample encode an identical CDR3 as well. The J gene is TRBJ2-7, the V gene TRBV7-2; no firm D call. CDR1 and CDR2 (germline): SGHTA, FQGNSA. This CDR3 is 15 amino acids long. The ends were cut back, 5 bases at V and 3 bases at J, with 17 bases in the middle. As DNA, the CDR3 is TGTGCCAGCAGCAAGGCATCGTTATCCGGCTACGAGCAGTACTTC. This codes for CASSKASLSGYEQYF. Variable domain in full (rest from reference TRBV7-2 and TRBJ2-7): GAGVSQSPSNKVTEKGKDVELRCDPISGHTALYWYRQSLGQGLEFLIYFQGNSAPDKSGLPSDRFSAERTGGSVSTLTIQRTQQEDSAVYLCASSKASLSGYEQYFGPGTRLTVT.

The CDR3 coding sequence is TGCGCCAGTACCAGGGGTCAGGGGGCAGGCTCTGGAAACACCATATATTTT. Residues: CASTRGQGAGSGNTIYF. The chain joins TRBV4-1 to TRBJ1-3, with 8 bases lining up with TRBD1. The CDR3 extends over 17 amino acids. Germline-derived CDR1 and CDR2 are MGHRA and YSYEKL. V was clipped by 9 bases and J by 0 bases; unmatched bases: 13.

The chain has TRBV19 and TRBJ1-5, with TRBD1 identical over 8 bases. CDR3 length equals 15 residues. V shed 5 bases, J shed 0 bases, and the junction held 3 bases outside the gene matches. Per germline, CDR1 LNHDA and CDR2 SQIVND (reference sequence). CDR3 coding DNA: TGTGCCAGTAGTCCAGGACAGGGTAGCAATCAGCCCCAGCATTTT. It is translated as CASSPGQGSNQPQHF. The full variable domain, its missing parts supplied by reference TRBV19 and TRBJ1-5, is DGGITQSPKYLFRKEGQNVTLSCEQNLNHDAMYWYRQDPGQGLRLIYYSQIVNDFQKGDIAEGYSVSREKKESFPLTVTSAQKNPTAFYLCASSPGQGSNQPQHFGDGTRLSIL.

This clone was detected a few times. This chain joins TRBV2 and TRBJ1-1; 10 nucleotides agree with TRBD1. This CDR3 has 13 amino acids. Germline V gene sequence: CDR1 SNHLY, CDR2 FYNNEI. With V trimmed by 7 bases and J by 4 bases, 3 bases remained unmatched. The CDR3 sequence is CASKDRGITEAFF. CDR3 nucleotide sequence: TGTGCCAGCAAGGACAGGGGGATCACTGAAGCTTTCTTT.